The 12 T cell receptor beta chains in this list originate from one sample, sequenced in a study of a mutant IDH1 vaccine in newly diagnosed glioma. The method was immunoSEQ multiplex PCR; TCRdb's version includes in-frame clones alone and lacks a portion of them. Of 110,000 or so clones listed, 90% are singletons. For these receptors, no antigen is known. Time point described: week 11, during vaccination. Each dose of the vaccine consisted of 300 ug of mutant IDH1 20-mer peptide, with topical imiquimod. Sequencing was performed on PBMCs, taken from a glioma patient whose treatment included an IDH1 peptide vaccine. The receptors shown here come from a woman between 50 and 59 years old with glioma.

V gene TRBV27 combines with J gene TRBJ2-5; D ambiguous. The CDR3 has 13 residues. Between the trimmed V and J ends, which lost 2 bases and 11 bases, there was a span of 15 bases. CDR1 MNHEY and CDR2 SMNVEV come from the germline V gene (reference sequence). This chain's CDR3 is CASSLARAGEQYF. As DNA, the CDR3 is TGTGCCAGCAGTTTAGCCCGAGCCGGTGAGCAGTACTTC.

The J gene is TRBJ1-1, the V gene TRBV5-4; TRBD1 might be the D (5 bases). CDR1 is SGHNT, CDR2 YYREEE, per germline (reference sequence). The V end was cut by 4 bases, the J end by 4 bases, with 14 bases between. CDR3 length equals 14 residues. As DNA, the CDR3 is TGTGCCAGCAGCCCGGTTGGGGGTACCACTGAAGCTTTCTTT. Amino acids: CASSPVGGTTEAFF.

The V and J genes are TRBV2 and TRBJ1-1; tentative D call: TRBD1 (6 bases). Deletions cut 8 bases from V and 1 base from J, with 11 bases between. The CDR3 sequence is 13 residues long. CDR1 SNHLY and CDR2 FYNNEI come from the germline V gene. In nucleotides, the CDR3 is TGTGCCAGCCACCGGGACAAGAACACTGAAGCTTTCTTT. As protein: CASHRDKNTEAFF.

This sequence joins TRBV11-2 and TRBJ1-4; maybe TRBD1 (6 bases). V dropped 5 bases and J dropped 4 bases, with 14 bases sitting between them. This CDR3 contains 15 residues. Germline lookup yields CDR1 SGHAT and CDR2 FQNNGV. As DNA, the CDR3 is TGTGCCAGCAGCCCAAACGACAGGATTAATGAAAAACTGTTTTTT. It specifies CASSPNDRINEKLFF.

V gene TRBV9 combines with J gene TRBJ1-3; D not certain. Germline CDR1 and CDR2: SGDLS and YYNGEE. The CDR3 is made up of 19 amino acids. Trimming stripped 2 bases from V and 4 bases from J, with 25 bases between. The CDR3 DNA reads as TGTGCCAGCAGCGTCCCTGAGGCCGCCATAAGGTTTTCGGGAAACACCATATATTTT. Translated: CASSVPEAAIRFSGNTIYF.

CDR3 bases: TGTGCCAGCAGCCCGACCGGGAGTAGGTTTGAAGCTTTCTTT. As protein: CASSPTGSRFEAFF. The chain employs TRBV28 and TRBJ1-1; no clear D gene. The V gene lost 6 bases and the J gene lost 7 bases, with 18 bases spanning the gap. Per germline, CDR1 MDHEN and CDR2 SYDVKM. There are 14 residues in the CDR3.

DNA for the CDR3: TGTGCCAGCAGCTTGGACAGGGCGGGGAACTATGGCTACACCTTC. It encodes CASSLDRAGNYGYTF. V and J are TRBV5-4 and TRBJ1-2; D perhaps matches TRBD1 (6 bases). The germline gives CDR1 SGHNT, CDR2 YYREEE (reference sequence). V lost 0 bases and J lost 2, with 11 bases in between. This CDR3 has 15 amino acids.

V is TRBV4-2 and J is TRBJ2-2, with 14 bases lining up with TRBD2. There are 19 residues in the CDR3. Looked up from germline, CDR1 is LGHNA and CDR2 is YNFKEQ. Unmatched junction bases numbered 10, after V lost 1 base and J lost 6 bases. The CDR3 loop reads CASSQGTGGTSGRSGELFF. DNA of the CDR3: TGTGCCAGCAGCCAAGGGACAGGAGGGACTAGCGGGAGATCCGGGGAGCTGTTTTTT.

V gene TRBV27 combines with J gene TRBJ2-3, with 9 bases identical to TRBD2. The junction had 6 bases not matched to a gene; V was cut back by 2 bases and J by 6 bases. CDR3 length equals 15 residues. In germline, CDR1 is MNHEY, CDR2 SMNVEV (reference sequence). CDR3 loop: CASSLRGRVGDTQYF. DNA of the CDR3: TGTGCCAGCAGTTTACGCGGGAGGGTGGGGGATACGCAGTATTTT.

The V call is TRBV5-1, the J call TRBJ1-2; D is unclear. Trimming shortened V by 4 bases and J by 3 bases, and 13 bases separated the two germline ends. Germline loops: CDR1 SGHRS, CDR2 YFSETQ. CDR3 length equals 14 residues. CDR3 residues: CASSRLGKDYGYTF. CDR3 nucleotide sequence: TGCGCCAGCAGCAGGTTGGGGAAAGACTATGGCTACACCTTC.

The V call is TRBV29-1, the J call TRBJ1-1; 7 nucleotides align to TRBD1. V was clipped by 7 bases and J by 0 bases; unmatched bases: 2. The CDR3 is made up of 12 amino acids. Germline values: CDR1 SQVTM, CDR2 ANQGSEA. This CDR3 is CSGTGLNTEAFF. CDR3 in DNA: TGCAGCGGGACAGGACTGAACACTGAAGCTTTCTTT. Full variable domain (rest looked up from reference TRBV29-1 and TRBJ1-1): SAVISQKPSRDICQRGTSLTIQCQVDSQVTMMFWYRQQPGQSLTLIATANQGSEATYESGFVIDKFPISRPNLTFSTLTVSNMSPEDSSIYLCSGTGLNTEAFFGQGTRLTVV.

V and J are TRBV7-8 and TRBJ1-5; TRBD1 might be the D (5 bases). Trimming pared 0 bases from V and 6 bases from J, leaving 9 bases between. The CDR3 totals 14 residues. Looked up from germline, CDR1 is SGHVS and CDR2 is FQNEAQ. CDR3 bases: TGTGCCAGCAGCTTAGCCCAGGGAAGTCAGCCCCAGCATTTT. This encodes CASSLAQGSQPQHF.